This T cell receptor (beta chain) comes out of a study of technical replicates of blood from a few donors. TCRdb's copy holds only in-frame clones and misses some; the assay was immunoSEQ multiplex PCR. This repertoire shows about 66,000 clones, approximately 90% found once; its top ten account for 4.6%. The germline CDR1 and CDR2 sequences are SGHRS and YFSETQ. This CDR3 spans 14 amino acids. The V end was cut by 4 bases, the J end by 10 bases, with 18 bases between. Input material: PBMCs. The gene calls are TRBV5-1 and TRBJ2-1; tentative D call: TRBD1 (6 bases). The receptor was isolated from a human donor in good health. Some clones in this sample may be carry-over from other donors' samples. CDR3 loop: CASSPRTPTGEQFF. The CDR3 nucleotides are TGCGCCAGCAGCCCCCGGACTCCTACAGGGGAGCAGTTCTTC.